This record covers a single T cell receptor (beta chain). Antigen: not known. The sample comes from a study of cytomegalovirus exposure and HLA in healthy donors. Study-wide findings and caveats: Among TCR beta chains, those listed as cytomegalovirus-associated numbered over 150.

Researchers ran the PCR with 60 Vbeta and 13 Jbeta primers. Assay: immunoSEQ multiplex PCR; the TCRdb copy retains only in-frame clones and omits some. This table has about 98,000 clones, around 81% appearing once. CDR1 and CDR2 from the germline V gene are SGHVS and FNYEAQ. This CDR3 comprises 14 residues. V lost 2 bases, J lost 4 bases, and 9 bases lay in between. What was sequenced was PBMCs. V is TRBV7-6 and J is TRBJ1-5; tentatively, D is TRBD1 (6 bases). The sequence derives from a female donor in good health and CMV-seropositive. CDR3 amino acids: CASSLRGGNQPQHF. The CDR3, as DNA: TGTGCCAGCAGCTTAAGGGGGGGGAATCAGCCCCAGCATTTT.